These 32 T cell receptor beta chains were sequenced from one sample in a study of OX40 agonist ivuxolimab in advanced cancers. Sequencing used immunoSEQ multiplex PCR; TCRdb keeps in-frame clones, though not all of them. The table shows under 80,000 clones, with approximately 85% occurring only once. Here the sequenced sample was CD4+ or CD8+ T cells sorted from blood, taken in a trial of the OX40 agonist ivuxolimab. The receptors come from an adult with an advanced solid tumor such as melanoma, head and neck, liver or kidney cancer.

The genes are TRBV9 and TRBJ2-3; tentatively, D is TRBD1 or TRBD2 (5 bases each). V shed 0 bases and J shed 0 bases, with 17 bases lying between them. Germline lookup yields CDR1 SGDLS and CDR2 YYNGEE. This CDR3 spans 18 amino acids. As DNA, the CDR3 is TGTGCCAGCAGCGTAGATATGATTGAGGGGAGAAGCACAGATACGCAGTATTTT. Translated, it gives CASSVDMIEGRSTDTQYF.

The chain has TRBV5-1 and TRBJ2-3, with unresolved D. This CDR3 spans 11 amino acids. Germline V gene lookup returns CDR1 SGHRS and CDR2 YFSETQ. Trimming stripped 0 bases from V and 6 bases from J, with 2 bases between. CDR3 nucleotide sequence: TGCGCCAGCAGCTTGGACGATACGCAGTATTTT. It codes for CASSLDDTQYF.

This chain joins TRBV6-5 and TRBJ1-1, with 7 positions matching TRBD1. Germline CDR1 and CDR2: MNHEY and SVGAGI. The CDR3 is 14 residues long. V was clipped by 7 bases and J by 1 base; unmatched bases: 6. The CDR3 loop reads CASKLGTANTEAFF. The CDR3, as DNA: TGTGCCAGCAAACTCGGGACAGCGAACACTGAAGCTTTCTTT.

This chain joins TRBV6-1 and TRBJ2-5; D gene uncertain. Germline assignment: CDR1 MNHNS and CDR2 SASEGT. There are 10 residues in the CDR3. Trimming removed 3 bases from V and 5 bases from J, with 1 base in between. The CDR3 is CASSEETQYF. As DNA, the CDR3 is TGTGCCAGCAGTGAGGAGACCCAGTACTTC.

The rearrangement uses TRBV5-4 and TRBJ2-2, with D uncertain. CDR3 length: 12 amino acids. V lost 7 bases and J 11 bases, leaving 15 bases between the germline ends. Germline CDR1 reads SGHNT; CDR2 reads YYREEE (reference sequence). Here the CDR3 DNA reads TGTGCCAGCGGTACGCCAGCACGAGAGCTGTTTTTT. Its protein is CASGTPARELFF.

This clone was counted between two and nine times. The J gene is TRBJ1-5, the V gene TRBV19; 7 bases are shared with TRBD1. J was trimmed by 3 bases and V by 5 bases; bases with no gene match: 7. Germline-derived CDR1 and CDR2 are LNHDA and SQIVND (reference sequence). The CDR3 consists of 15 residues. The CDR3 protein is CASSQSTGINQPQHF. The CDR3 DNA reads TGTGCCAGTAGTCAGTCGACAGGGATCAATCAGCCCCAGCATTTT.

The J gene is TRBJ2-1, the V gene TRBV5-1; D gene unclear. Germline V CDR1 and CDR2: SGHRS, YFSETQ. The length of the CDR3 is 13 residues. Trimming took off 0 bases at V and 6 bases at J, with 7 bases between the two ends. The CDR3 DNA sequence: TGCGCCAGCAGCTTGGTCCCCGGCAATGAGCAGTTCTTC. This sequence encodes CASSLVPGNEQFF.

V gene TRBV10-3 combines with J gene TRBJ1-3; D unresolved. In germline, CDR1 is ENHRY, CDR2 SYGVKD. The V end was cut by 6 bases, the J end by 0 bases, with 12 bases between. The CDR3 runs 15 residues. DNA for the CDR3: TGTGCCATCAGCGGTGACACAACCTCTGGAAACACCATATATTTT. This gives the protein CAISGDTTSGNTIYF.

The chain is built from TRBV5-4 and TRBJ2-1; D perhaps matches TRBD2 (7 bases). Germline CDR1 and CDR2: SGHNT and YYREEE (reference sequence). V dropped 4 bases and J dropped 3 bases, with 20 bases sitting between them. This CDR3 is built from 17 residues. The CDR3 DNA reads TGTGCCAGCAGCGCCTGGGGGGGCTATGTTAACTACAATGAGCAGTTCTTC. It encodes CASSAWGGYVNYNEQFF.

The chain is built from TRBV19 and TRBJ1-1; no clear D gene. Trimming cost V 9 bases and J 7 bases, with 9 bases left between them. The CDR3 sequence is 10 residues long. Germline V gene data show CDR1 as LNHDA and CDR2 as SQIVND (reference sequence). CDR3 in amino acids: CASSAGEAFF. In DNA form, the CDR3 reads TGTGCCAGCTCGGCCGGTGAAGCTTTCTTT.

The rearrangement joins TRBV7-9 to TRBJ2-5; 8 bases agree with TRBD1. J lost 5 bases, V lost 5 bases, and 7 bases had no gene match. This CDR3 spans 14 amino acids. Germline lookup yields CDR1 SEHNR and CDR2 FQNEAQ (reference sequence). The CDR3 here is CASSLQGVGETQYF. The CDR3 nucleotides read TGTGCCAGCAGCCTACAGGGGGTAGGGGAGACCCAGTACTTC.

The CDR3 loop reads CASSRGQGRREGEKLFF. The CDR3 bases are TGCGCCAGCAGCCGAGGACAGGGGCGACGGGAGGGTGAAAAACTGTTTTTT. V gene TRBV5-1 combines with J gene TRBJ1-4; TRBD1 aligns across 9 bases. This CDR3 contains 17 residues. V lost 4 bases, J lost 7 bases, and 14 bases stayed unmatched. CDR1 is SGHRS and CDR2 is YFSETQ in the germline V gene. The variable domain in full, completed from reference TRBV5-1 and TRBJ1-4, reads KAGVTQTPRYLIKTRGQQVTLSCSPISGHRSVSWYQQTPGQGLQFLFEYFSETQRNKGNFPGRFSGRQFSNSRSEMNVSTLELGDSALYLCASSRGQGRREGEKLFFGSGTQLSVL.

This chain's CDR3 is CASSLRTGMNTEAFF. CDR3 nucleotide sequence: TGCGCCAGCAGCTTACGGACAGGGATGAACACTGAAGCTTTCTTT. V usage is TRBV4-1 and J usage is TRBJ1-1; 8 bases agree with TRBD1. With V trimmed by 5 bases and J by 0 bases, 5 bases remained unmatched. The CDR3 covers 15 residues. The V gene's germline CDR1 is MGHRA and CDR2 YSYEKL.

This clone came up a few times. The chain carries TRBV30 and TRBJ1-1; D gene uncertain. The CDR3 is 15 amino acids. Trimming pared 0 bases from V and 2 bases from J, leaving 13 bases between. Germline CDR1 reads GTSNPN; CDR2 reads SVGIG (reference sequence). CDR3 protein: CAWSVGQRLNTEAFF. DNA for the CDR3: TGTGCCTGGAGTGTCGGCCAGAGATTAAACACTGAAGCTTTCTTT.

The chain is built from TRBV5-1 and TRBJ2-3; possible D gene TRBD2, 5 bases. The CDR3 has 11 residues. Between the trimmed V and J ends, which lost 3 bases and 6 bases, there was a span of 5 bases. Per the germline V gene, CDR1 is SGHRS and CDR2 is YFSETQ. This chain's CDR3 is CASSSGDTQYF. The CDR3 bases are TGCGCCAGCAGCTCGGGGGATACGCAGTATTTT. The full variable domain, in which reference TRBV5-1 and TRBJ2-3 provide the parts outside the CDR3, is KAGVTQTPRYLIKTRGQQVTLSCSPISGHRSVSWYQQTPGQGLQFLFEYFSETQRNKGNFPGRFSGRQFSNSRSEMNVSTLELGDSALYLCASSSGDTQYFGPGTRLTVL.

This rearrangement joins TRBV18 to TRBJ2-6; D is undetermined. V lost 3 bases and J lost 0, with 9 bases in between. The CDR3 runs to 16 residues. The germline V gene encodes CDR1 KGHSH and CDR2 LQKENI. CDR3 nucleotide sequence: TGTGCCAGCTCACCCCTCGAGAGCTCTGGGGCCAACGTCCTGACTTTC. Translation gives CASSPLESSGANVLTF.

CDR3 in amino acids: CASSERWDRDADTQYF. CDR3 nucleotide sequence: TGTGCCAGCAGTGAAAGGTGGGACAGGGATGCAGATACGCAGTATTTT. The chain joins TRBV6-1 to TRBJ2-3, with 9 bases that match TRBD1. J lost 4 bases, V lost 2 bases, and 7 bases had no gene match. The CDR3 totals 16 residues. The germline gives CDR1 MNHNS, CDR2 SASEGT.

DNA of the CDR3: TGTGCCAGCATTAGTCCTAGCGGGACTCAAGAGACCCAGTACTTC. Its protein product is CASISPSGTQETQYF. This chain links TRBV2 with TRBJ2-5; 9 bases line up with TRBD2. J gave up 2 bases and V 7 bases, and 8 bases lay outside the gene matches. Germline loops: CDR1 SNHLY, CDR2 FYNNEI. This CDR3 has 15 amino acids.

The chain has TRBV7-3 and TRBJ2-1; D might be TRBD2 (5 bases). The V end lost 1 base, the J end lost 0 bases, and 10 bases lay between the germline ends. Looked up from germline, CDR1 is SGHTA and CDR2 is FQGTGA. The CDR3 contains 16 residues. In DNA form, the CDR3 reads TGTGCCAGCAGCTTAATAGCGACCGGCTCCTACAATGAGCAGTTCTTC. As protein: CASSLIATGSYNEQFF.

The gene calls are TRBV19 and TRBJ1-2; D ambiguous. The CDR3 contains 13 residues. V was shortened by 7 bases and J by 3 bases, with 12 bases between the two germline ends. Germline CDR1 is LNHDA and CDR2 is SQIVND (reference sequence). CDR3 nucleotide sequence: TGTGCCAGTACTAGGGAAGGATACTATGGCTACACCTTC. This translates into CASTREGYYGYTF.

The chain couples TRBV30 to TRBJ2-4, with D tentatively TRBD1 or TRBD2 (6 bases each). CDR1 and CDR2 (germline): GTSNPN, SVGIG (reference sequence). V gave up 4 bases and J gave up 0 bases, with 16 bases separating them. CDR3 length: 16 amino acids. The CDR3 DNA is TGTGCCTGGACCCCCAGAGGGGGGCTAGCCAAAAACATTCAGTACTTC. Protein product: CAWTPRGGLAKNIQYF.

This clone was seen once. This chain connects TRBV2 to TRBJ2-2, with 8 nucleotides matching TRBD1. V shed 7 bases, J shed 3 bases, and the junction held 4 bases outside the gene matches. Germline V gene lookup returns CDR1 SNHLY and CDR2 FYNNEI. CDR3 length equals 14 residues. CDR3 region: CASKDREYTGELFF. DNA for the CDR3: TGTGCCAGCAAGGACAGGGAGTACACCGGGGAGCTGTTTTTT. The variable domain in full, completed from reference TRBV2 and TRBJ2-2, reads EPEVTQTPSHQVTQMGQEVILRCVPISNHLYFYWYRQILGQKVEFLVSFYNNEISEKSEIFDDQFSVERPDGSNFTLKIRSTKLEDSAMYFCASKDREYTGELFFGEGSRLTVL.

The chain links TRBV19 to TRBJ2-5; 9 bases fit TRBD1. CDR3 length: 14 amino acids. Per germline, CDR1 LNHDA and CDR2 SQIVND (reference sequence). V shed 7 bases, J shed 5 bases, and the junction held 8 bases outside the gene matches. The CDR3 nucleotides read TGTGCCAGTACAAGGACAGGGGTTAAGGAGACCCAGTACTTC. Protein product: CASTRTGVKETQYF.

V usage is TRBV5-1 and J usage is TRBJ1-5; D is perhaps TRBD1 (5 bases). CDR1 is SGHRS and CDR2 is YFSETQ in the germline V gene. V lost 0 bases and J lost 5, with 9 bases in between. This CDR3 has 14 amino acids. CDR3 sequence reads: CASSLEAGDQPQHF. The CDR3 DNA follows: TGCGCCAGCAGCTTGGAGGCGGGGGATCAGCCCCAGCATTTT.

V usage is TRBV5-4 and J usage is TRBJ2-7; D is undetermined. The germline V gene has CDR1 SGHNT and CDR2 YYREEE (reference sequence). The CDR3 covers 15 residues. V gave up 4 bases and J gave up 2 bases, with 16 bases separating them. DNA of the CDR3: TGTGCCAGCAGCAAACGCCGAGGAACTACCTACGAGCAGTACTTC. This translates into CASSKRRGTTYEQYF.

The J gene is TRBJ2-1, the V gene TRBV5-6, with D possibly being TRBD1 (6 bases). Trimming shortened V by 2 bases and J by 8 bases, and 11 bases separated the two germline ends. The CDR3 has 13 amino acids. Germline loops: CDR1 SGHDT, CDR2 YYEEEE. The CDR3 bases are TGTGCCAGCAGCTTCCCACAGGGCTATGAGCAGTTCTTC. The encoded protein is CASSFPQGYEQFF. The complete variable domain, with remaining parts taken from reference TRBV5-6 and TRBJ2-1, reads DAGVTQSPTHLIKTRGQQVTLRCSPKSGHDTVSWYQQALGQGPQFIFQYYEEEERQRGNFPDRFSGHQFPNYSSELNVNALLLGDSALYLCASSFPQGYEQFFGPGTRLTVL.

The genes are TRBV28 and TRBJ1-2; the D gene is possibly TRBD1 (6 bases). V was cut by 5 bases and J by 2 bases, with 15 bases left in between. There are 15 residues in the CDR3. CDR1 and CDR2 (germline): MDHEN, SYDVKM. DNA of the CDR3: TGTGCCAGCAGTACCGCTCTTGACAGGAACTATGGCTACACCTTC. Amino acids: CASSTALDRNYGYTF.

The gene calls are TRBV19 and TRBJ1-3, with D maybe TRBD1 (5 bases). The CDR3 extends over 13 amino acids. Trimming stripped 5 bases from V and 3 bases from J, with 8 bases between. Germline CDR1 and CDR2: LNHDA and SQIVND (reference sequence). The CDR3 region has the DNA TGTGCCAGTAGTGCGACAGATGGAAACACCATATATTTT. Translation: CASSATDGNTIYF. The whole variable domain, remainder taken from reference TRBV19 and TRBJ1-3, is DGGITQSPKYLFRKEGQNVTLSCEQNLNHDAMYWYRQDPGQGLRLIYYSQIVNDFQKGDIAEGYSVSREKKESFPLTVTSAQKNPTAFYLCASSATDGNTIYFGEGSWLTVV.

The chain carries TRBV5-1 and TRBJ2-2; D is unclear. Trimming took 7 bases from V and 2 from J, leaving 15 bases between them. Germline V gives CDR1 SGHRS, CDR2 YFSETQ. The CDR3 runs to 15 residues. CDR3 sequence reads: CASAAASRNTGELFF. The CDR3 DNA reads as TGCGCCAGCGCCGCGGCAAGCCGTAACACCGGGGAGCTGTTTTTT.

This chain links TRBV5-1 with TRBJ2-1, with 12 bases identical to TRBD1. After removal of 4 bases from V and 15 bases from J, the junction contained 14 bases not matched to a gene. Germline V gene lookup returns CDR1 SGHRS and CDR2 YFSETQ. The length of the CDR3 is 15 residues. In nucleotides, the CDR3 is TGCGCCAGCAGCCAGGGACAGGGGGCGGGAATTCGGACGTTCTTC. Its translation: CASSQGQGAGIRTFF.

V gene TRBV6-1 combines with J gene TRBJ1-1; a weak D match, TRBD1 (5 bases). This CDR3 comprises 14 residues. The germline gives CDR1 MNHNS, CDR2 SASEGT. The V end was cut by 7 bases, the J end by 0 bases, with 12 bases between. As DNA, the CDR3 is TGTGCCAGCAACCCCAGGGTTTTGAACACTGAAGCTTTCTTT. As protein: CASNPRVLNTEAFF.

This clone was picked up a small number of times. The chain uses TRBV7-8 and TRBJ1-5; D remains ambiguous. The CDR3 totals 15 residues. The V gene's germline CDR1 is SGHVS and CDR2 FQNEAQ. V was shortened by 0 bases and J by 3 bases, with 9 bases between the two germline ends. Here the CDR3 DNA reads TGTGCCAGCAGCTTAGCAATAGGTGACAATCAGCCCCAGCATTTT. This gives the protein CASSLAIGDNQPQHF.